Each of the 19 T cell receptor beta chains below was sequenced from the same sample in a study of glioma-infiltrating T cells. Using RNA template, CDR3s of TCR alpha and beta were amplified with iRepertoire arm-PCR. One entry per CDR3 protein results from TCRdb running MiXCR on the multiplex PCR reads. The profile shows roughly 350,000 distinct CDR3 sequences, around 38% of them singletons. The sequencing input was glioma tissue, nonneoplastic brain tissue, or PBMCs (not recorded which). All receptors come from a human donor with low-grade glioma or glioblastoma, undergoing nonglioma brain surgery, or in good health (not recorded which).

The CDR3 protein is CASRPGTSGIRETQYF. The CDR3 DNA is TGCGCCAGCAGACCCGGGACTAGCGGGATCCGCGAGACCCAGTACTTC. The chain combines TRBV5-1 with TRBJ2-5; 13 positions agree with TRBD2. This CDR3 is built from 16 residues. Per germline, CDR1 SGHRS and CDR2 YFSETQ. Trimming cost V 5 bases and J 5 bases; bases outside gene matches: 9.

The V gene is TRBV27, the J gene TRBJ2-6; D ambiguous. Germline V gene sequence: CDR1 MNHEY, CDR2 SMNVEV (reference sequence). The V end was cut by 0 bases, the J end by 0 bases, with 12 bases between. This CDR3 is 18 amino acids long. This CDR3 is CASSLSRPPPSGANVLTF. The DNA of the CDR3 is TGTGCCAGCAGTTTATCGAGGCCACCTCCCTCTGGGGCCAACGTCCTGACTTTC.

This clonotype occurred a few times. This rearrangement joins TRBV6-1 to TRBJ2-1; 7 nucleotides match TRBD2. With V trimmed by 8 bases and J by 3 bases, 4 bases remained unmatched. Germline V gene lookup returns CDR1 MNHNS and CDR2 SASEGT. This CDR3 has 13 residues. Here the CDR3 DNA reads TGTGCCAGCCAGCGGGATTTCTACAATGAGCAGTTCTTC. It is translated as CASQRDFYNEQFF.

This clonotype was counted only a few times. The chain carries TRBV19 and TRBJ2-1, with TRBD2 identical over 8 bases. V lost 6 bases and J lost 6; bases outside the gene matches: 10. CDR1 LNHDA and CDR2 SQIVND come from the germline V gene (reference sequence). The CDR3 sequence is 15 residues long. The CDR3 loop reads CASSFPGTRSNEQFF. The CDR3 nucleotides are TGTGCCAGTAGCTTCCCCGGGACTAGAAGCAATGAGCAGTTCTTC. Full variable domain (rest looked up from reference TRBV19 and TRBJ2-1): DGGITQSPKYLFRKEGQNVTLSCEQNLNHDAMYWYRQDPGQGLRLIYYSQIVNDFQKGDIAEGYSVSREKKESFPLTVTSAQKNPTAFYLCASSFPGTRSNEQFFGPGTRLTVL.

The CDR3 nucleotides are TGCAGTGCTCCCTCAGATATGTCCATAGATACGCAGTATTTT. Translation gives CSAPSDMSIDTQYF. This rearrangement joins TRBV20-1 to TRBJ2-3; D is uncertain. CDR3 length equals 14 residues. The V gene's germline CDR1 is DFQATT and CDR2 SNEGSKA (reference sequence). Trimming removed 5 bases at V and 5 bases at J, with 17 bases between.

For this clonotype: A much larger clone differs by one base, so this may be a read error. The chain recombines TRBV6-2 or TRBV6-3 with TRBJ1-1; D is unclear. Germline V gene data show CDR1 as MNHEY and CDR2 as SVGEGT. CDR3 length equals 12 residues. Here the CDR3 reads CARSYSATEAFF. In DNA form, the CDR3 reads TGTGCCAGAAGTTACTCGGCTACTGAAGCTTTCTTT.

This clonotype was recorded once. CDR3 residues: CSAAGTVDSYEQYF. The CDR3 nucleotides read TGCAGTGCCGCCGGGACAGTCGATTCCTACGAGCAGTACTTC. This chain connects TRBV20-1 to TRBJ2-7; the match to TRBD1 covers 7 bases. This CDR3 is 14 amino acids long. Germline assignment: CDR1 DFQATT and CDR2 SNEGSKA (reference sequence). V trimming: 6 bases; J trimming: 1 base; junction bases outside the gene matches: 9.

The chain combines TRBV6-1 with TRBJ2-7; 7 nucleotides align to TRBD1. Looked up from germline, CDR1 is MNHNS and CDR2 is SASEGT. V dropped 7 bases and J dropped 3; count of bases not matched to a gene: 9. The CDR3 has 14 amino acids. The DNA of the CDR3 is TGTGCCAGCACGCCCCAGGGGGTAGACTACGAGCAGTACTTC. Amino acids: CASTPQGVDYEQYF.

V usage is TRBV28 and J usage is TRBJ1-5, with TRBD1 identical over 9 bases. Germline V CDR1 and CDR2: MDHEN, SYDVKM. The junction had 10 bases not matched to a gene; V was cut back by 6 bases and J by 4 bases. This CDR3 has 16 residues. CDR3 region: CASRPSIGQGNQPQHF. For the CDR3, the DNA is TGTGCCAGCAGACCCTCCATAGGACAGGGGAATCAGCCCCAGCATTTT.

V gene TRBV6-2 or TRBV6-3 combines with J gene TRBJ2-1; TRBD2 agrees at 12 bases. Trimming cost V 2 bases and J 7 bases; bases outside gene matches: 12. This CDR3 contains 18 residues. Germline V gene lookup returns CDR1 MNHEY and CDR2 SVGEGT. This chain's CDR3 is CASSYNRLAGGPINEQFF. The CDR3 nucleotides read TGTGCCAGCAGTTACAACCGGCTAGCGGGAGGGCCTATTAATGAGCAGTTCTTC.

This clonotype was observed at least ten times. The V gene is TRBV7-2, the J gene TRBJ2-1; 7 bases map to TRBD2. J lost 8 bases, V lost 5 bases, and 15 bases had no gene match. CDR1 and CDR2 from the germline V gene are SGHTA and FQGNSA. The CDR3 runs 16 residues. CDR3 bases: TGTGCCAGCAGCCAACTTGGGGGGAGCGGGATGGATGAGCAGTTCTTC. Amino acid sequence: CASSQLGGSGMDEQFF. Full variable domain (missing parts from reference TRBV7-2 and TRBJ2-1): GAGVSQSPSNKVTEKGKDVELRCDPISGHTALYWYRQSLGQGLEFLIYFQGNSAPDKSGLPSDRFSAERTGGSVSTLTIQRTQQEDSAVYLCASSQLGGSGMDEQFFGPGTRLTVL.

This clonotype showed up just a few times. V is TRBV27 and J is TRBJ2-7, with D perhaps TRBD1 (6 bases). The germline V gene encodes CDR1 MNHEY and CDR2 SMNVEV (reference sequence). V lost 2 bases to trimming and J lost 3 bases, with 14 bases between them. The CDR3 extends over 15 amino acids. Here the CDR3 reads CASSLEGDTNYEQYF. The CDR3 bases are TGTGCCAGCAGTTTAGAGGGGGACACGAACTACGAGCAGTACTTC.

This clonotype was detected many times. The CDR3 spells CSASSPNTEAFF. The CDR3 DNA reads as TGCAGTGCTAGTAGTCCTAACACTGAAGCTTTCTTT. This chain joins TRBV20-1 and TRBJ1-1; D is undetermined. V lost 3 bases and J lost 2, with 7 bases in between. The CDR3 contains 12 residues. Germline V gene data show CDR1 as DFQATT and CDR2 as SNEGSKA (reference sequence).

The chain carries TRBV12-3 or TRBV12-4 and TRBJ2-3; 8 bases line up with TRBD2. This CDR3 has 16 residues. V trimming: 6 bases; J trimming: 3 bases; junction bases outside the gene matches: 11. The chain's CDR3 is CASSRGAGLGTDTQYF. The CDR3 DNA is TGTGCCAGCAGCCGAGGCGCGGGACTAGGAACAGATACGCAGTATTTT.

The V call is TRBV4-2, the J call TRBJ2-7, with 9 bases that match TRBD2. Germline V CDR1 and CDR2: LGHNA, YNFKEQ. The CDR3 loop spans 15 amino acids. The J segment lost 3 bases and the V segment lost 3 bases, leaving 6 bases of the junction unmatched. The CDR3 loop is CASSQNSGSSYEQYF. The CDR3 region has the DNA TGTGCCAGCAGCCAGAATAGCGGGAGTAGCTACGAGCAGTACTTC.

This clonotype was found many times. This chain uses TRBV27 with TRBJ2-3; 8 nucleotides align to TRBD2. This CDR3 region has 15 residues. The V segment lost 6 bases and the J segment 6 bases; nucleotides outside the gene matches: 11. Per the germline V gene, CDR1 is MNHEY and CDR2 is SMNVEV (reference sequence). For the CDR3, the DNA is TGTGCCAGCAGCCCCTGGGCGGGAGGTTCTGATACGCAGTATTTT. Its translation is CASSPWAGGSDTQYF.

With respect to this clonotype: The CDR3 carries no conserved terminal phenylalanine or tryptophan, so it likely arises from a read error. The chain's CDR3 is CASSLQGPSTDTQYL. The CDR3 DNA follows: TGTGCCAGCAGTTTACAGGGCCCTAGCACAGATACGCAGTATCTT. This chain links TRBV6-9 with TRBJ2-3; D is perhaps TRBD1 (6 bases). The length of the CDR3 is 15 residues. Germline-derived CDR1 and CDR2 are MNHGY and SVAAGI. Trimming left V 4 bases short and J 0 bases short, with 11 bases between.

Comments on this clonotype: A much bigger clone sits one base away, suggesting this may be a read error. V and J are TRBV6-5 and TRBJ2-7; 10 nucleotides agree with TRBD2. The CDR3 is 15 residues long. CDR1 is MNHEY and CDR2 is SVGAGI in the germline V gene. Unmatched junction bases numbered 5, after V lost 1 base and J lost 5 bases. DNA of the CDR3: TGTGCCAGCAGTTACTTTGCTAGCGGGGGCCACGAGCAGTACTTC. Translation gives CASSYFASGGHEQYF.

There are a few counts of this clonotype. The V call is TRBV20-1, the J call TRBJ2-7, with no clear D. The ends were cut back, 3 bases at V and 0 bases at J, with 12 bases in the middle. Germline V gene lookup returns CDR1 DFQATT and CDR2 SNEGSKA (reference sequence). CDR3 size: 14 residues. CDR3 sequence: CSASAADTSYEQYF. CDR3 DNA sequence: TGCAGTGCTAGCGCGGCAGACACCTCCTACGAGCAGTACTTC.